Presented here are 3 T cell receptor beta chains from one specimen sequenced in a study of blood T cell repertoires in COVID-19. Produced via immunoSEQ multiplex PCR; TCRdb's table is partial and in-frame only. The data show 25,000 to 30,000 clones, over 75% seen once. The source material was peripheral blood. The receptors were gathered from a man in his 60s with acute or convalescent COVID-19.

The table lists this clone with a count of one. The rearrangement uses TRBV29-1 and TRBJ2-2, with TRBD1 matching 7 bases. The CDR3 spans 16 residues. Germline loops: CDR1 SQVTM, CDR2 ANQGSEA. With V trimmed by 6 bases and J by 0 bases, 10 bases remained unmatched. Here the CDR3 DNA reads TGCAGCGTCCTACTCAGCGACAGGGCGAACACCGGGGAGCTGTTTTTT. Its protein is CSVLLSDRANTGELFF.

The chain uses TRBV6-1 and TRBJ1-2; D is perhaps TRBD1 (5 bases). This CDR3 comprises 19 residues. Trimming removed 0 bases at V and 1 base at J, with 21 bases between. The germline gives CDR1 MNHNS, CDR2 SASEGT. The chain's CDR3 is CASSEARSLTDPDNYGYTF. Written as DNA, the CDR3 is TGTGCCAGCAGTGAAGCGCGGAGTCTGACAGACCCAGATAACTATGGCTACACCTTC.

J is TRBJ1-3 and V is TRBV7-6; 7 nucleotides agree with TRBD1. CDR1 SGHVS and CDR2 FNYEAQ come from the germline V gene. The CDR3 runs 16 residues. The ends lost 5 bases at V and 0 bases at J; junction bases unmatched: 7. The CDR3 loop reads CASSPGGLNSGNTIYF. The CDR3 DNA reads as TGTGCCAGCAGCCCAGGGGGTCTAAACTCTGGAAACACCATATATTTT.